This T cell receptor beta chain was identified in a study of cytomegalovirus exposure and HLA in healthy donors. Study findings and constraints: Reports described diagnosis of cytomegalovirus status by the classifier as highly specific and sensitive. DRB1 had the most TCR associations and HLA-C the fewest, a later analysis found, with rates varying by HLA locus. For most TCR beta V segments, an earlier analysis put the productive rate at about 87% or about 30% of the time. In a later analysis, at a false discovery rate of 0.05, roughly 17,000 TCR beta sequences matched HLA alleles.

PCR involved 60 Vbeta and 13 Jbeta primers. Method: immunoSEQ multiplex PCR; TCRdb's copy keeps in-frame clones and lacks some. The table lists some 190,000 clones, roughly 87% of them singletons. This clone occurred once. The antigen is not known. This CDR3 spans 13 amino acids. Germline loops: CDR1 SGHVS, CDR2 FQNEAQ. V trimming: 6 bases; J trimming: 0 bases; junction bases outside the gene matches: 2. The V call is TRBV7-8, the J call TRBJ2-7; 7 nucleotides match TRBD1. The specimen sequenced was PBMCs. This receptor was taken from a man aged 35-49 years in good health and CMV-seronegative. The CDR3 sequence: CASRTGSSYEQYF. CDR3 nucleotides: TGTGCCAGCAGGACAGGGAGCTCCTACGAGCAGTACTTC.